This TCR beta chain appears in the sequencing data of a study of CD4 T cells in relation to SARS-CoV-2 and coronaviruses. Unexposed donor CD4+ T cells date from about 2011-2018, before the COVID-19 pandemic. Trimming stripped 6 bases from V and 4 bases from J, with 15 bases between. CDR1 is MDHEN and CDR2 is SYDVKM in the germline V gene. This CDR3 has 14 residues. Deep TCR-beta sequencing used DNA from uncultured naive and memory CD4+ T cells. The assay was immunoSEQ multiplex PCR, and TCRdb's table has in-frame clones only and misses some. The sample records roughly 60,000 clones, approximately 94% being singletons.

The chain combines TRBV28 with TRBJ1-2; D is perhaps TRBD1 (6 bases). The sample taken for sequencing was naive CD4+ T cells from PBMCs. Subset defined: naive CD4+ T cells isolated by negative enrichment. The sequence was collected from a human donor in good health. The CDR3 protein is CASRPGTTSYGYTF. CDR3 nucleotide sequence: TGTGCCAGCAGGCCTGGGACAACTTCCTATGGCTACACCTTC.